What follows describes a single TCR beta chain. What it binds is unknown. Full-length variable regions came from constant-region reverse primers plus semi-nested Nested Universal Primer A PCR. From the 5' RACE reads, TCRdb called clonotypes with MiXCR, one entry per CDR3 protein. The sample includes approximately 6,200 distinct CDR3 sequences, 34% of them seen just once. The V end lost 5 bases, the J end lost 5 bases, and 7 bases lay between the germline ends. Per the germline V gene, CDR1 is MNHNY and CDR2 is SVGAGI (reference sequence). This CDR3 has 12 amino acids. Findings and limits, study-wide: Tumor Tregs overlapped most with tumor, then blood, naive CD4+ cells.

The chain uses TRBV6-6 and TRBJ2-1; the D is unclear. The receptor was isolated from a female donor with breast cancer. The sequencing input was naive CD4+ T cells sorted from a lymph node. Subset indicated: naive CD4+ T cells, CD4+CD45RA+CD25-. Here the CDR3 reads CASSPTDNEQFF. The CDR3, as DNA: TGTGCCAGCAGTCCTACGGACAATGAGCAGTTCTTC.